The entry below gives a single TCR beta chain sequence along with its context. One end of the junction does not line up with germline, which may come from a read error. The source of the sample is a study of blood T cells in healthy people across ages. Study-wide background: Template switching picked up about one barcoded beta molecule for each two T cells.

Primers used in a second PCR of about 6 to 11 cycles were a sample-barcoded 5' primer and a J-beta primer mix. A template-switch adaptor containing 12 random nucleotides labeled each cDNA molecule. Sequencing of every sample gave 2.5 million or more CDR3-containing paired-end reads. TCRdb re-called the 5' RACE reads with MiXCR, one entry per CDR3 protein. The data hold fewer than 800,000 distinct CDR3 sequences, with around 48% observed a single time. Donors each provided ten milliliters of peripheral blood. The receptor was isolated from a woman in her sixties in good health. The sample consisted of blood.

The CDR3 sequence: CVSSSKFSYEQYF. CDR3 coding DNA: TGTGTCAGCAGCTCCAAATTCTCCTACGAGCAGTACTTC. The chain employs TRBV7-9 and TRBJ2-7; D is undetermined. The CDR3 is 13 amino acids. Germline values: CDR1 SEHNR, CDR2 FQNEAQ (reference sequence).